The 26 T cell receptor beta chains below come from one sample, sequenced in a study of graft-versus-host responses after intestinal transplantation. TCRdb's table, derived via immunoSEQ multiplex PCR, lists solely in-frame clones and lacks some. The sample consists of about 85,000 clones, roughly 85% of them appearing once. Their antigen targets remain unknown. This sample comprised unstimulated CD4+ T cells sorted from spleen or lymph node cells, obtained before intestinal transplant. These receptors were collected from a human donor who received an intestinal transplant.

The chain links TRBV5-6 to TRBJ1-2; maybe TRBD1 (5 bases). Trimming removed 0 bases from V and 8 bases from J, with 17 bases in between. CDR1 and CDR2 (germline): SGHDT, YYEEEE. The CDR3 extends over 15 amino acids. CDR3 nucleotide sequence: TGTGCCAGCAGCTTGGGCAGGGTGGCCCTTTTGGGCTACACCTTC. This codes for CASSLGRVALLGYTF.

The genes are TRBV5-4 and TRBJ2-3; a weak D match, TRBD1 (5 bases). V lost 3 bases, J lost 0 bases, and 8 bases lay in between. CDR1 and CDR2 (germline): SGHNT, YYREEE (reference sequence). The CDR3 has 14 amino acids. This CDR3 is CASSWGESTDTQYF. CDR3 bases: TGTGCCAGCAGCTGGGGCGAAAGCACAGATACGCAGTATTTT.

The chain links TRBV19 to TRBJ2-1; 9 bases are a match to TRBD2. The CDR3 is 16 residues long. V was clipped by 0 bases and J by 4 bases; unmatched bases: 4. The germline gives CDR1 LNHDA, CDR2 SQIVND (reference sequence). The CDR3 reads CASSIDLAGGYNEQFF. CDR3 coding DNA: TGTGCCAGTAGTATAGATCTGGCGGGGGGGTACAATGAGCAGTTCTTC.

The genes are TRBV4-1 and TRBJ1-1, with 7 bases aligning to TRBD1. Trimming at V came to 4 bases and at J to 4 bases, leaving 3 bases not matched to a gene. Germline CDR1 reads MGHRA; CDR2 reads YSYEKL. The CDR3 is 13 amino acids. For the CDR3, the DNA is TGCGCCAGCAGCCGCACAGGGGCCACTGAAGCTTTCTTT. Encoded protein: CASSRTGATEAFF.

The rearrangement uses TRBV5-4 and TRBJ2-3; TRBD2 matches 8 bases. The ends lost 8 bases at V and 4 bases at J; junction bases unmatched: 6. Germline CDR1 reads SGHNT; CDR2 reads YYREEE (reference sequence). The CDR3 consists of 13 residues. The chain's CDR3 is CASSGGAPDTQYF. Here the CDR3 DNA reads TGTGCCAGTTCCGGGGGGGCTCCAGATACGCAGTATTTT.

The chain uses TRBV5-1 and TRBJ2-1, with D tentatively TRBD1 (6 bases). Trimming stripped 4 bases from V and 6 bases from J, with 20 bases between. The CDR3 length is 16 residues. Per the germline V gene, CDR1 is SGHRS and CDR2 is YFSETQ. The CDR3 reads CASSRSGNRVSNEQFF. CDR3 nucleotide sequence: TGCGCCAGCAGCCGGTCGGGGAACAGGGTGAGCAATGAGCAGTTCTTC.

The chain couples TRBV2 to TRBJ2-5; TRBD1 matches 9 bases. The length of the CDR3 is 16 residues. Germline values: CDR1 SNHLY, CDR2 FYNNEI. The V gene end was trimmed by 6 bases and the J gene end by 5 bases; junction bases not matched to a gene: 13. CDR3 sequence: CASRKPGQGLGETQYF. CDR3 in DNA: TGTGCCAGCAGGAAACCGGGACAGGGTTTGGGTGAGACCCAGTACTTC.

The V call is TRBV6-4, the J call TRBJ1-1; 7 bases agree with TRBD1. Losses at the gene ends were 5 bases for V and 1 base for J; bases not matched to a gene: 1. CDR3 length: 13 amino acids. Germline values: CDR1 MRHNA, CDR2 SNTAGT. CDR3 DNA sequence: TGTGCCAGCAGTAACAGGGGGAACACTGAAGCTTTCTTT. Translating it yields CASSNRGNTEAFF.

The chain combines TRBV5-6 with TRBJ2-7; D remains unclear. This CDR3 has 15 amino acids. Trimming stripped 4 bases from V and 2 bases from J, with 16 bases between. Germline CDR1 SGHDT, CDR2 YYEEEE. CDR3 sequence: CASSPGPSLPYEQYF. CDR3 nucleotide sequence: TGTGCCAGCAGCCCTGGGCCCAGTCTTCCCTACGAGCAGTACTTC. Variable domain in full (rest from reference TRBV5-6 and TRBJ2-7): DAGVTQSPTHLIKTRGQQVTLRCSPKSGHDTVSWYQQALGQGPQFIFQYYEEEERQRGNFPDRFSGHQFPNYSSELNVNALLLGDSALYLCASSPGPSLPYEQYFGPGTRLTVT.

The rearrangement joins TRBV28 to TRBJ2-7, with TRBD1 as a possible D gene (5 bases). The germline CDR1 and CDR2 sequences are MDHEN and SYDVKM. The CDR3 extends over 15 amino acids. V lost 6 bases, J lost 3 bases, and 18 bases lay in between. The CDR3 DNA sequence: TGTGCCAGCAGCCAGTGGACACAAACAAGCTACGAGCAGTACTTC. Translated: CASSQWTQTSYEQYF. Full variable domain (missing parts from reference TRBV28 and TRBJ2-7): DVKVTQSSRYLVKRTGEKVFLECVQDMDHENMFWYRQDPGLGLRLIYFSYDVKMKEKGDIPEGYSVSREKKERFSLILESASTNQTSMYLCASSQWTQTSYEQYFGPGTRLTVT.

This chain uses TRBV10-3 with TRBJ2-2; D is ambiguous. Trimming cost V 0 bases and J 10 bases, with 12 bases left between them. The germline CDR1 and CDR2 sequences are ENHRY and SYGVKD. CDR3 length: 14 residues. The CDR3 coding sequence is TGTGCCATCAGTGAGTCTCTAGTCGGCCTGGAGCTGTTTTTT. Amino acids: CAISESLVGLELFF.

This chain uses TRBV7-3 with TRBJ2-2, with 13 nucleotides matching TRBD2. Germline lookup yields CDR1 SGHTA and CDR2 FQGTGA. V was pared by 0 bases and J by 3 bases, with 4 bases of the junction left unmatched. This CDR3 contains 18 residues. CDR3 region: CASSLTGTSGAYTGELFF. The DNA of the CDR3 is TGTGCCAGCAGCTTAACGGGGACTAGCGGGGCCTACACCGGGGAGCTGTTTTTT.

The chain carries TRBV18 and TRBJ2-2, with D perhaps TRBD2 (6 bases). Trimming took off 0 bases at V and 5 bases at J, with 13 bases between the two ends. Germline-derived CDR1 and CDR2 are KGHSH and LQKENI. This CDR3 has 16 residues. The DNA for the CDR3 is TGTGCCAGCTCACCACCAGGAGGGAGAGGAACCGGGGAGCTGTTTTTT. The encoded protein is CASSPPGGRGTGELFF.

V and J are TRBV5-1 and TRBJ2-5; the match to TRBD2 covers 15 bases. The CDR3 runs to 18 residues. Germline V lookup: CDR1 SGHRS, CDR2 YFSETQ. With V trimmed by 1 base and J by 0 bases, 4 bases remained unmatched. CDR3 bases: TGCGCCAGCAGCTTGACCGGGACTAGCGGGGGGTACCAAGAGACCCAGTACTTC. This encodes CASSLTGTSGGYQETQYF. The whole variable domain, remainder taken from reference TRBV5-1 and TRBJ2-5, is KAGVTQTPRYLIKTRGQQVTLSCSPISGHRSVSWYQQTPGQGLQFLFEYFSETQRNKGNFPGRFSGRQFSNSRSEMNVSTLELGDSALYLCASSLTGTSGGYQETQYFGPGTRLLVL.

This clone was observed a few times. V gene TRBV29-1 combines with J gene TRBJ2-1, with 9 bases aligning to TRBD1. The CDR3 sequence is 14 residues long. Looked up from germline, CDR1 is SQVTM and CDR2 is ANQGSEA. CDR3 loop: CSIEDRGMVSEQFF. Here the CDR3 DNA reads TGCAGTATTGAGGACAGGGGTATGGTTTCCGAGCAGTTCTTC.

This clone occurred a few times. The chain employs TRBV7-8 and TRBJ2-1; 8 nucleotides align to TRBD2. Germline values: CDR1 SGHVS, CDR2 FQNEAQ. J was trimmed by 6 bases and V by 6 bases; bases with no gene match: 7. This CDR3 comprises 14 residues. CDR3 amino acids: CASSQPGLGNEQFF. Here the CDR3 DNA reads TGTGCCAGCAGTCAACCGGGACTAGGCAATGAGCAGTTCTTC.

The sample holds a few counts of this clone. DNA for the CDR3: TGCGCCAGCAGCTTGGCGGGAGGGGTTGGCTCCTACGAGCAGTACTTC. Its translation is CASSLAGGVGSYEQYF. V gene TRBV5-1 combines with J gene TRBJ2-7; TRBD2 aligns across 8 bases. The CDR3 runs 16 residues. Germline CDR1 is SGHRS and CDR2 is YFSETQ. V lost 0 bases and J lost 0; bases outside the gene matches: 5.

The chain joins TRBV18 to TRBJ2-7; 7 bases map to TRBD2. Germline loops: CDR1 KGHSH, CDR2 LQKENI. Germline trimming cut 3 bases from V and 7 bases from J; bases unmatched to any gene: 12. The CDR3 runs 15 residues. The CDR3 sequence: CASSPFGTNPSEQYF. The CDR3 DNA reads TGTGCCAGCTCACCGTTCGGGACTAACCCCTCGGAGCAGTACTTC.

The chain employs TRBV28 and TRBJ2-5; D gene uncertain. V was shortened by 6 bases and J by 7 bases, with 15 bases between the two germline ends. This CDR3 is built from 13 residues. Germline V CDR1 and CDR2: MDHEN, SYDVKM. The CDR3 sequence: CASSPTALGTQYF. The DNA for the CDR3 is TGTGCCAGCAGCCCGACTGCCCTGGGGACCCAGTACTTC.

The V call is TRBV7-8, the J call TRBJ2-2; 9 positions agree with TRBD1. The CDR3 is made up of 15 amino acids. Germline lookup yields CDR1 SGHVS and CDR2 FQNEAQ. Losses at the gene ends were 2 bases for V and 6 bases for J; bases not matched to a gene: 4. CDR3 nucleotide sequence: TGTGCCAGCAGCTTAAGGAGACAGGGGGCCGGGGAGCTGTTTTTT. Its translation: CASSLRRQGAGELFF. Supplemented by reference TRBV7-8 and TRBJ2-2, the full variable domain reads GAGVSQSPRYKVAKRGQDVALRCDPISGHVSLFWYQQALGQGPEFLTYFQNEAQLDKSGLPSDRFFAERPEGSVSTLKIQRTQQEDSAVYLCASSLRRQGAGELFFGEGSRLTVL.

The sample holds a few counts of this clone. The chain has TRBV19 and TRBJ1-5, with D uncertain. Per the germline V gene, CDR1 is LNHDA and CDR2 is SQIVND (reference sequence). The CDR3 covers 13 residues. Trimming cost V 7 bases and J 2 bases, with 9 bases left between them. The CDR3 reads CASTRLGNQPQHF. In nucleotides, the CDR3 is TGTGCCAGTACCAGACTGGGCAATCAGCCCCAGCATTTT. The whole variable domain, filled in from reference TRBV19 and TRBJ1-5, reads DGGITQSPKYLFRKEGQNVTLSCEQNLNHDAMYWYRQDPGQGLRLIYYSQIVNDFQKGDIAEGYSVSREKKESFPLTVTSAQKNPTAFYLCASTRLGNQPQHFGDGTRLSIL.

V gene TRBV30 combines with J gene TRBJ1-4, with D possibly matching TRBD1 (6 bases). Germline lookup yields CDR1 GTSNPN and CDR2 SVGIG (reference sequence). The V end was cut by 0 bases, the J end by 8 bases, with 13 bases between. The CDR3 length is 14 residues. CDR3 residues: CAWSVIRGGEKLFF. CDR3 nucleotide sequence: TGTGCCTGGAGTGTAATCAGGGGAGGGGAAAAACTGTTTTTT.

V gene TRBV5-4 combines with J gene TRBJ2-7, with TRBD2 matching over 8 bases. J was trimmed by 0 bases and V by 9 bases; bases with no gene match: 5. The CDR3 extends over 13 amino acids. Germline loops: CDR1 SGHNT, CDR2 YYREEE (reference sequence). The CDR3 protein is CAMTSGSSYEQYF. The CDR3, as DNA: TGTGCCATGACCAGCGGGAGCTCCTACGAGCAGTACTTC.

The rearrangement links TRBV10-3 to TRBJ2-5; 8 bases are a match to TRBD2. Germline-derived CDR1 and CDR2 are ENHRY and SYGVKD. V gave up 8 bases and J gave up 1 base; unmatched junction bases: 12. The CDR3 has 16 residues. The CDR3 reads CAIAGQLAVTQETQYF. The DNA for the CDR3 is TGTGCCATCGCCGGGCAACTAGCGGTCACCCAAGAGACCCAGTACTTC.

The sample holds one count of this clone. The gene calls are TRBV7-3 and TRBJ2-3; 8 bases map to TRBD1. V trimming: 5 bases; J trimming: 4 bases; junction bases outside the gene matches: 2. Germline CDR1 SGHTA, CDR2 FQGTGA. This CDR3 contains 13 residues. CDR3 sequence (DNA): TGTGCCAGCAGCCCGACAGGGGCAGATACGCAGTATTTT. Protein: CASSPTGADTQYF.

The gene calls are TRBV27 and TRBJ1-2; D is undetermined. Germline V gives CDR1 MNHEY, CDR2 SMNVEV (reference sequence). V was pared by 4 bases and J by 0 bases, with 9 bases between. There are 14 residues in the CDR3. The CDR3 here is CASSSDGANYGYTF. Written as DNA, the CDR3 is TGTGCCAGCAGTTCGGACGGGGCTAACTATGGCTACACCTTC.